A selection of T cell receptor beta chains follows, all from one sample in a study of chemoradiotherapy in HPV16-positive cancers. Sequencing used immunoSEQ multiplex PCR; TCRdb keeps in-frame clones, though not all of them. The sample holds tens of thousands of clones, roughly 84% seen once. The source material was blood, sampled from a patient who underwent chemoradiotherapy. These receptors originate from a human donor with HPV-associated anogenital cancer. The CDR3 runs from the conserved cysteine through the conserved F or W. A D gene is named only where the DNA matches it firmly. The size of a clone is reported for some rows only, either as once, few or many, or as a class for expanded clones.

d_call j_call v_call clone_size cdr3_aa cdr3_nt
TRBD1 TRBJ2-7 TRBV7-2 . CASSLIPGQGYEQYF TGTGCCAGCAGTTTGATTCCGGGACAGGGCTACGAGCAGTACTTC
. TRBJ1-1 TRBV5-8 . CASSLVHRAEAFF TGTGCCAGCAGCTTGGTACACAGGGCCGAAGCTTTCTTT
TRBD2 TRBJ2-1 TRBV11-3 . CASSPSGGLSNEQFF TGTGCCAGCAGCCCTAGCGGGGGCCTCTCCAATGAGCAGTTCTTC
TRBD1 TRBJ2-4 TRBV2 . CASSEVGGIAKNIQYF TGTGCCAGCAGTGAAGTAGGGGGCATAGCCAAAAACATTCAGTACTTC
TRBD2 TRBJ2-3 TRBV5-1 . CASSFGRGHTDTQYF TGCGCCAGCAGCTTCGGGAGGGGACACACAGATACGCAGTATTTT
. TRBJ1-1 TRBV19 . CASSTNRVRENTEAFF TGTGCCAGTAGTACAAACAGGGTTCGAGAGAACACTGAAGCTTTCTTT
. TRBJ2-2 TRBV9 . CASSPTNTNTGELFF TGTGCCAGCAGTCCAACCAACACGAACACCGGGGAGCTGTTTTTT
TRBD1 TRBJ2-2 TRBV7-2 once CASSQDRALTGELFF TGTGCCAGCAGCCAAGACAGGGCGTTGACCGGGGAGCTGTTTTTT
. TRBJ2-2 TRBV5-1 . CASSLVAGNTGELFF TGCGCCAGCAGCTTGGTCGCAGGGAACACCGGGGAGCTGTTTTTT
. TRBJ1-5 TRBV12-2 . CASRLAQPKESQPQHF TGTGCAAGTCGCTTAGCGCAGCCGAAGGAATCCCAGCCCCAGCATTTT
. TRBJ1-4 TRBV7-9 . CASSLKKSGATNEKLFF TGTGCCAGCAGCTTAAAGAAATCGGGTGCAACTAATGAAAAACTGTTTTTT
. TRBJ1-1 TRBV6-6 . CASSRILQANTEAFF TGTGCCAGCAGCCGTATACTTCAGGCGAACACTGAAGCTTTCTTT
TRBD2 TRBJ2-3 TRBV2 . CASRLAGGVDTQYF TGTGCCAGCAGGTTGGCGGGGGGTGTAGATACGCAGTATTTT
. TRBJ1-5 TRBV30 few CAWSVKLGAQPQHF TGTGCCTGGAGTGTTAAGCTGGGGGCACAGCCCCAGCATTTT
. TRBJ1-2 TRBV9 once CASSVGGDYGYTF TGTGCCAGCAGCGTCGGGGGGGACTATGGCTACACCTTC
TRBD1 TRBJ2-7 TRBV11-2 . CASSKKPGQGIIYEQYF TGTGCCAGCAGCAAAAAACCGGGACAGGGAATTATCTACGAGCAGTACTTC
. TRBJ1-5 TRBV10-1 medium-sized CASSEQDQPQHF TGCGCCAGCAGTGAGCAGGATCAGCCCCAGCATTTT
. TRBJ1-1 TRBV5-3 . CARSLDGTGANTEAFF TGTGCCAGAAGCTTGGATGGGACGGGGGCGAACACTGAAGCTTTCTTT
TRBD1 TRBJ1-3 TRBV4-1 . CASSQDVQGTDSGNTIYF TGCGCCAGCAGCCAAGATGTACAGGGGACCGACTCTGGAAACACCATATATTTT
. TRBJ2-1 TRBV9 . CASSASTEYNEQFF TGTGCCAGCAGCGCCTCGACAGAGTACAATGAGCAGTTCTTC
. TRBJ2-1 TRBV7-9 . CASSPMGGRTSSGNEQFF TGTGCCAGCAGCCCCATGGGGGGCCGGACCTCGTCGGGGAATGAGCAGTTCTTC
. TRBJ1-1 TRBV29-1 . CSVTGQNANQAAFF TGCAGCGTAACGGGACAAAACGCGAACCAGGCGGCTTTCTTT
. TRBJ1-6 TRBV5-1 . CASSRATPGDNSPLHF TGCGCCAGCAGCCGGGCAACACCAGGGGATAATTCACCCCTCCACTTT
. TRBJ2-1 TRBV5-1 . CASSPMTFGYEQFF TGCGCCAGCAGCCCGATGACATTTGGGTATGAGCAGTTCTTC
. TRBJ2-5 TRBV7-2 . CASSLGLPETQYF TGTGCCAGCAGCCTCGGTCTACCGGAGACCCAGTACTTC
. TRBJ1-2 TRBV7-4 once CASSLAGSDYGYTF TGTGCCAGCAGCTTAGCAGGGTCCGATTATGGCTACACCTTC
TRBD2 TRBJ2-3 TRBV5-1 . CASSLGVAGGTDTQYF TGCGCCAGCAGCTTGGGAGTAGCGGGGGGCACAGATACGCAGTATTTT
TRBD1 TRBJ1-2 TRBV6-1 once CASSVDSQGFNYGYTF TGTGCCAGCAGTGTAGACTCACAGGGGTTTAACTATGGCTACACCTTC
. TRBJ1-4 TRBV19 . CASSIMEEFGLFF TGTGCCAGTAGTATAATGGAGGAATTTGGACTGTTTTTT
. TRBJ2-3 TRBV29-1 . CSVVRASTDTQYF TGCAGCGTTGTCAGGGCCAGCACAGATACGCAGTATTTT
TRBD1 TRBJ2-7 TRBV19 once CASSIGAGGPYEQYF TGTGCCAGTAGTATAGGGGCAGGGGGCCCCTACGAGCAGTACTTC
. TRBJ1-2 TRBV6-1 few CASSESHGYTF TGTGCCAGCAGTGAATCCCATGGCTACACCTTC
. TRBJ2-5 TRBV30 . CAWSVPEGGDGETQYF TGTGCCTGGAGTGTACCGGAGGGGGGCGATGGAGAGACCCAGTACTTC
TRBD2 TRBJ2-3 TRBV6-6 . CASSYSRGGTDTQYF TGTGCCAGCAGTTACTCACGGGGGGGCACAGATACGCAGTATTTT
. TRBJ2-3 TRBV7-9 . CASSPQTARPDTQYF TGTGCCAGCAGCCCGCAAACCGCACGTCCAGATACGCAGTATTTT
. TRBJ1-5 TRBV5-1 . CASSQDGGANQPQHF TGCGCCAGCAGCCAAGACGGGGGGGCCAATCAGCCCCAGCATTTT
. TRBJ2-5 TRBV30 . CAWSVPGKDQETQYF TGTGCCTGGAGTGTACCCGGGAAAGACCAAGAGACCCAGTACTTC
. TRBJ1-1 TRBV5-6 . CASSLAYTEAFF TGTGCCAGCAGCTTGGCCTACACTGAAGCTTTCTTT
TRBD1 TRBJ1-2 TRBV6-1 few CASSDRGRTLGGYTF TGTGCCAGCAGTGACAGGGGGCGAACCTTGGGCGGCTACACCTTC
. TRBJ1-3 TRBV18 . CASSGLSAGNTIYF TGTGCCAGCTCGGGTCTTTCTGCTGGAAACACCATATATTTT
TRBD1 TRBJ1-1 TRBV18 . CASSPRPGTGGWGAEAFF TGTGCCAGCTCACCGCGACCCGGGACAGGGGGCTGGGGGGCTGAAGCTTTCTTT
. TRBJ2-1 TRBV19 . CASEVRGGEQFF TGTGCCAGCGAGGTAAGGGGCGGTGAGCAGTTCTTC
TRBD1 TRBJ2-3 TRBV2 . CASSNGQGTDTQYF TGTGCCAGCAGTAACGGACAGGGGACAGATACGCAGTATTTT
TRBD1 TRBJ1-1 TRBV9 . CASSAYGQGEGEAFF TGTGCCAGCAGCGCCTACGGACAGGGTGAGGGTGAAGCTTTCTTT
. TRBJ2-1 TRBV27 . CASSLRVPLGEQFF TGTGCCAGCAGTCTAAGGGTACCTCTGGGTGAGCAGTTCTTC
TRBD1 TRBJ1-1 TRBV19 . CASSTPPPEQGASTEAFF TGTGCCAGTAGTACCCCACCACCCGAACAGGGGGCTAGTACTGAAGCTTTCTTT
. TRBJ2-2 TRBV7-2 . CARGGDRTNTGELFF TGTGCCAGGGGGGGGGACAGGACGAACACCGGGGAGCTGTTTTTT
. TRBJ2-5 TRBV2 . CASEQVQETQYF TGTGCCAGCGAGCAGGTACAAGAGACCCAGTACTTC
. TRBJ1-5 TRBV19 . CATSIPGDQPQHF TGTGCCACCTCAATACCCGGTGATCAGCCCCAGCATTTT
. TRBJ1-1 TRBV5-1 . CASSMDILGTEAFF TGCGCCAGCAGCATGGACATCCTGGGGACTGAAGCTTTCTTT
. TRBJ2-1 TRBV18 once CASSEQGWNEQFF TGTGCCAGCTCAGAGCAGGGCTGGAATGAGCAGTTCTTC
TRBD2 TRBJ2-1 TRBV15 . CATSRDLRGLAGEQFF TGTGCCACCAGCAGAGACTTGCGGGGACTAGCGGGGGAGCAGTTCTTC